These 26 T cell receptor beta chains came from one sample sequenced in a study of cytomegalovirus exposure and HLA in healthy donors. 60 Vbeta and 13 Jbeta primers were used in PCR. Some clones are missing from TCRdb's copy, which holds only in-frame ones; the method was immunoSEQ multiplex PCR. This sample yields 95,000 to 100,000 clones, of which around 74% are seen a single time; under 2% belongs to the top ten. Source material: PBMCs. These receptors all come from a woman between 40 and 55 years old in good health and CMV-seronegative.

This sequence joins TRBV19 and TRBJ2-3; TRBD2 might be the D (5 bases). From germline, CDR1 is LNHDA and CDR2 SQIVND (reference sequence). The CDR3 is 12 residues long. Deletions cut 6 bases from V and 6 bases from J, with 10 bases between. This CDR3 reads CASRTAGDTQYF. The CDR3 DNA sequence: TGTGCCAGTAGGACGGCGGGCGATACGCAGTATTTT.

The CDR3 DNA is TGTGCCAGCAGCTCCCCATCGACAGGGAGCTACGAGCAGTACTTC. Encoded protein: CASSSPSTGSYEQYF. The chain has TRBV11-1 and TRBJ2-7; 7 bases align to TRBD1. Per the germline V gene, CDR1 is SGHAT and CDR2 is FQDESV (reference sequence). Germline trimming cut 4 bases from V and 3 bases from J; bases unmatched to any gene: 9. The CDR3 length is 15 residues. Full variable domain (rest looked up from reference TRBV11-1 and TRBJ2-7): EAEVAQSPRYKITEKSQAVAFWCDPISGHATLYWYRQILGQGPELLVQFQDESVVDDSQLPKDRFSAERLKGVDSTLKIQPAELGDSAMYLCASSSPSTGSYEQYFGPGTRLTVT.

This chain joins TRBV6-5 and TRBJ1-2; 8 bases agree with TRBD1. CDR1 is MNHEY, CDR2 SVGAGI, per germline. The CDR3 is made up of 16 amino acids. J lost 4 bases, V lost 1 base, and 8 bases had no gene match. CDR3 loop: CASSYLDREMVYGYTF. CDR3 in DNA: TGTGCCAGCAGTTACTTGGACAGGGAGATGGTCTATGGCTACACCTTC.

The V call is TRBV6-5, the J call TRBJ1-1, with 11 positions matching TRBD1. The length of the CDR3 is 15 residues. Trimming removed 6 bases from V and 4 bases from J; junction bases left unmatched: 7. Germline lookup yields CDR1 MNHEY and CDR2 SVGAGI. CDR3 coding DNA: TGTGCCAGCAGGGCCTCCGGGACAGGGGGCACTGAAGCTTTCTTT. This gives the protein CASRASGTGGTEAFF.

The chain has TRBV4-3 and TRBJ1-6; tentative D call: TRBD1 (6 bases). Germline values: CDR1 LGHNA, CDR2 YSLEER. This CDR3 has 17 amino acids. Deletions cut 0 bases from V and 13 bases from J, with 22 bases between. The CDR3 loop is CASSQDMGVRDTFPLHF. The CDR3 region has the DNA TGCGCCAGCAGCCAAGATATGGGGGTCCGGGACACCTTTCCCCTCCACTTT.

This chain uses TRBV30 with TRBJ2-7, with D unclear. V gave up 4 bases and J gave up 0 bases, with 10 bases separating them. CDR3 length equals 13 residues. Germline lookup yields CDR1 GTSNPN and CDR2 SVGIG (reference sequence). The CDR3 loop reads CAWTSLSSYEQYF. CDR3 bases: TGTGCCTGGACCTCCCTGAGCTCCTACGAGCAGTACTTC.

The V gene is TRBV5-1, the J gene TRBJ1-2; D is perhaps TRBD1 (5 bases). Per germline, CDR1 SGHRS and CDR2 YFSETQ. This CDR3 contains 15 residues. V was clipped by 0 bases and J by 5 bases, with 14 bases between them. DNA of the CDR3: TGCGCCAGCAGCTTGGGACAGTCCAGTCCTTATGGCTACACCTTC. It encodes CASSLGQSSPYGYTF.

This clone was detected only a few times. This chain uses TRBV27 with TRBJ1-5; 7 nucleotides match TRBD1. The germline V gene has CDR1 MNHEY and CDR2 SMNVEV (reference sequence). The CDR3 covers 17 residues. J gave up 0 bases and V 2 bases, and 7 bases lay outside the gene matches. The CDR3 nucleotides are TGTGCCAGCAGTTTAAAGTATGGGACAGATAGCAATCAGCCCCAGCATTTT. Amino acid sequence: CASSLKYGTDSNQPQHF.

The chain combines TRBV6-5 with TRBJ1-2, with 10 positions matching TRBD1. The germline gives CDR1 MNHEY, CDR2 SVGAGI. V trimming: 6 bases; J trimming: 2 bases; junction bases outside the gene matches: 6. This CDR3 region has 15 residues. CDR3 bases: TGTGCCAGCAGAGGGACAGGGGAAAAAAACTATGGCTACACCTTC. Translation: CASRGTGEKNYGYTF.

Comments on this clone: Germline and junction disagree at one end, which may indicate a read error. This chain uses TRBV7-9 with TRBJ2-2; D is undetermined. The CDR3 covers 13 residues. Per the germline V gene, CDR1 is SEHNR and CDR2 is FQNEAQ (reference sequence). The CDR3 spells CSSSPYYTGELFF. CDR3 in DNA: TGTTCCAGCAGCCCGTACTACACCGGGGAGCTGTTTTTT.

The chain employs TRBV29-1 and TRBJ1-1; a possible D gene is TRBD1 (6 bases). The CDR3 extends over 15 amino acids. Per germline, CDR1 SQVTM and CDR2 ANQGSEA. V was cut by 6 bases and J by 0 bases, with 17 bases left in between. CDR3 nucleotides: TGCAGCGTGGAACCTCGACAGGCCATGAACACTGAAGCTTTCTTT. Translating gives CSVEPRQAMNTEAFF.

The chain uses TRBV29-1 and TRBJ2-5; 7 bases map to TRBD2. Trimming removed 7 bases from V and 5 bases from J; junction bases left unmatched: 7. This CDR3 contains 12 residues. Germline values: CDR1 SQVTM, CDR2 ANQGSEA. CDR3 protein: CSGTRERETQYF. The CDR3 coding sequence is TGCAGCGGAACGCGGGAGAGGGAGACCCAGTACTTC.

The chain links TRBV11-2 to TRBJ1-2, with D possibly matching TRBD1 (6 bases). The CDR3 totals 16 residues. Germline V gene lookup returns CDR1 SGHAT and CDR2 FQNNGV. Trimming cost V 5 bases and J 1 base, with 17 bases left between them. CDR3 sequence: CASSPRGPDSNYGYTF. In DNA form, the CDR3 reads TGTGCCAGCAGCCCTAGGGGCCCGGACAGTAACTATGGCTACACCTTC. The entire variable domain, with the rest obtained from reference TRBV11-2 and TRBJ1-2, is as follows: EAGVAQSPRYKIIEKRQSVAFWCNPISGHATLYWYQQILGQGPKLLIQFQNNGVVDDSQLPKDRFSAERLKGVDSTLKIQPAKLEDSAVYLCASSPRGPDSNYGYTFGSGTRLTVV.

The chain uses TRBV7-6 and TRBJ2-2, with D unclear. Germline V gene sequence: CDR1 SGHVS, CDR2 FNYEAQ. CDR3 size: 12 residues. Trimming shortened V by 3 bases and J by 8 bases, and 7 bases separated the two germline ends. The CDR3 DNA reads TGTGCCAGCAGCTTTCTTACTGGGGAGCTGTTTTTT. Its protein product is CASSFLTGELFF.

This clone came up once. The rearrangement links TRBV19 to TRBJ2-2, with a possible D match to TRBD2 (6 bases). Germline V gene lookup returns CDR1 LNHDA and CDR2 SQIVND (reference sequence). There are 16 residues in the CDR3. V was shortened by 7 bases and J by 2 bases, with 17 bases between the two germline ends. The CDR3 nucleotides read TGTGCCAGTAAAATGGCCCCGGGAGTTAACACCGGGGAGCTGTTTTTT. Encoded protein: CASKMAPGVNTGELFF. Combining the CDR3 with reference TRBV19 and TRBJ2-2 gives the whole variable domain DGGITQSPKYLFRKEGQNVTLSCEQNLNHDAMYWYRQDPGQGLRLIYYSQIVNDFQKGDIAEGYSVSREKKESFPLTVTSAQKNPTAFYLCASKMAPGVNTGELFFGEGSRLTVL.

The V gene is TRBV15, the J gene TRBJ1-5; D call uncertain. The germline V and J ends were trimmed by 0 bases and 9 bases, with 9 bases remaining between them. The CDR3 spans 13 residues. Germline CDR1 and CDR2: LNHNV and YYDKDF (reference sequence). The CDR3 DNA is TGTGCCACCAGCAGAGACACTCTTGGGCCCCAGCATTTT. Translating gives CATSRDTLGPQHF.

The rearrangement links TRBV30 to TRBJ1-2, with TRBD1 identical over 7 bases. The CDR3 extends over 15 amino acids. Trimming cost V 3 bases and J 4 bases; bases outside gene matches: 11. CDR1 GTSNPN and CDR2 SVGIG come from the germline V gene (reference sequence). The CDR3 region is CAWSRLPGQSYGYTF. CDR3 in DNA: TGTGCCTGGAGCCGCCTGCCGGGACAGAGCTATGGCTACACCTTC.

This clone was found a few times. The gene calls are TRBV5-4 and TRBJ1-1; 8 bases are shared with TRBD1. The CDR3 totals 14 residues. CDR1 and CDR2 from the germline V gene are SGHNT and YYREEE (reference sequence). The J segment lost 7 bases and the V segment lost 5 bases, leaving 10 bases of the junction unmatched. The CDR3: CASRKETGVGEAFF. In nucleotides, the CDR3 is TGTGCCAGCAGGAAAGAGACAGGGGTTGGTGAAGCTTTCTTT. Looking up the rest from reference TRBV5-4 and TRBJ1-1 gives the full variable domain: ETGVTQSPTHLIKTRGQQVTLRCSSQSGHNTVSWYQQALGQGPQFIFQYYREEENGRGNFPPRFSGLQFPNYSSELNVNALELDDSALYLCASRKETGVGEAFFGQGTRLTVV.

J is TRBJ2-7 and V is TRBV9; 7 bases are a match to TRBD1. Trimming took 4 bases from V and 1 from J; bases not matched to a gene: 8. CDR1 and CDR2 from the germline V gene are SGDLS and YYNGEE. This CDR3 region has 15 residues. The DNA for the CDR3 is TGTGCCAGCAGCCCTAAAGGGACAGAATCCTACGAGCAGTACTTC. This codes for CASSPKGTESYEQYF.

The chain carries TRBV9 and TRBJ2-2; tentative D call: TRBD2 (5 bases). The CDR3 covers 14 residues. CDR1 is SGDLS, CDR2 YYNGEE, per germline. Trimming stripped 3 bases from V and 1 base from J, with 7 bases between. The CDR3 DNA reads as TGTGCCAGCAGCGCAGGACTGAACACCGGGGAGCTGTTTTTT. This encodes CASSAGLNTGELFF.

The chain links TRBV7-9 to TRBJ1-2; 7 bases are shared with TRBD1. The junction had 11 bases not matched to a gene; V was cut back by 5 bases and J by 11 bases. The CDR3 totals 13 residues. The V gene's germline CDR1 is SEHNR and CDR2 FQNEAQ (reference sequence). The CDR3 is CASSRGQAPAYTF. The CDR3 coding sequence is TGTGCCAGCAGCCGAGGACAGGCGCCGGCATACACCTTC.

The gene calls are TRBV30 and TRBJ2-7; the D gene is possibly TRBD2 (6 bases). Germline CDR1 GTSNPN, CDR2 SVGIG (reference sequence). Trimming took off 5 bases at V and 3 bases at J, with 8 bases between the two ends. The CDR3 contains 11 residues. The CDR3 reads CAWGTGYEQYF. DNA of the CDR3: TGTGCCTGGGGGACTGGCTACGAGCAGTACTTC.

This clone was detected once. V and J are TRBV7-9 and TRBJ2-2, with D perhaps TRBD1 (9 bases). The germline V and J ends were trimmed by 1 base and 2 bases, with 14 bases remaining between them. The germline V gene has CDR1 SEHNR and CDR2 FQNEAQ (reference sequence). There are 17 residues in the CDR3. This CDR3 reads CASSLVAGQGNTGELFF. CDR3 bases: TGTGCCAGCAGCTTAGTAGCGGGACAGGGTAACACCGGGGAGCTGTTTTTT.

V gene TRBV7-3 combines with J gene TRBJ2-4, with 12 positions matching TRBD2. The CDR3 runs to 16 residues. The V gene end was trimmed by 6 bases and the J gene end by 7 bases; junction bases not matched to a gene: 10. Germline assignment: CDR1 SGHTA and CDR2 FQGTGA. The CDR3 is CASSKDGGLAGNIQYF. The CDR3 DNA reads as TGTGCCAGCAGTAAGGACGGGGGACTAGCGGGTAACATTCAGTACTTC.

The chain has TRBV7-9 and TRBJ2-1; 10 nucleotides align to TRBD2. J gave up 6 bases and V 1 base, and 6 bases lay outside the gene matches. Germline CDR1 SEHNR, CDR2 FQNEAQ (reference sequence). The CDR3 is 16 residues long. The CDR3, as DNA: TGTGCCAGCAGCTTAGTTTTGGGACTAGCGTCCAATGAGCAGTTCTTC. This sequence encodes CASSLVLGLASNEQFF.

The chain uses TRBV5-1 and TRBJ2-2; D may be TRBD1 (6 bases). V gave up 0 bases and J gave up 2 bases, with 20 bases separating them. The CDR3 length is 19 residues. In germline, CDR1 is SGHRS, CDR2 YFSETQ. The CDR3 spells CASSLGWQGRSTNTGELFF. In nucleotides, the CDR3 is TGCGCCAGCAGCTTGGGGTGGCAGGGGCGTTCCACAAACACCGGGGAGCTGTTTTTT.